This passage covers 3 T cell receptor beta chains from one sample sequenced in a study of technical replicates of blood from several donors. TCRdb's table, derived via immunoSEQ multiplex PCR, lists solely in-frame clones and lacks some. The table lists about 76,000 clones, approximately 83% of them singletons. Sample: PBMCs. The receptor set was obtained from a human donor in good health. Some clones in this sample may be carry-over from other donors' samples.

This clone occurred once. The V gene is TRBV5-1, the J gene TRBJ2-5, with TRBD2 identical over 7 bases. CDR3 length: 14 residues. Trimming took 5 bases from V and 4 from J; bases not matched to a gene: 8. The germline V gene has CDR1 SGHRS and CDR2 YFSETQ. The CDR3 loop reads CASSSGLVGETQYF. The CDR3 DNA is TGCGCCAGCAGTTCAGGACTAGTTGGAGAGACCCAGTACTTC.

The J gene is TRBJ2-2, the V gene TRBV2, with 12 positions matching TRBD1. CDR3 length: 15 residues. V shed 4 bases, J shed 9 bases, and the junction held 6 bases outside the gene matches. Germline values: CDR1 SNHLY, CDR2 FYNNEI. The CDR3 bases are TGTGCCAGCAGTGTGGGACAGGGGGCCCAAAGGGAGCTGTTTTTT. Translating gives CASSVGQGAQRELFF.

The rearrangement links TRBV9 to TRBJ2-4; maybe TRBD1 (6 bases). The CDR3 runs to 13 residues. The V end lost 2 bases, the J end lost 8 bases, and 11 bases lay between the germline ends. Germline-derived CDR1 and CDR2 are SGDLS and YYNGEE. CDR3 residues: CASSVRGTDIQYF. CDR3 DNA sequence: TGTGCCAGCAGCGTCAGGGGTACGGACATTCAGTACTTC. Based on the CDR3 plus reference TRBV9 and TRBJ2-4, the full variable domain is DSGVTQTPKHLITATGQRVTLRCSPRSGDLSVYWYQQSLDQGLQFLIQYYNGEERAKGNILERFSAQQFPDLHSELNLSSLELGDSALYFCASSVRGTDIQYFGAGTRLSVL.